What follows describes a single T cell receptor beta chain. These data are taken from a study of OX40 agonist ivuxolimab in advanced cancers. The assay was immunoSEQ multiplex PCR, and TCRdb's table has in-frame clones only and misses some. The sample includes under 70,000 clones, around 89% of them seen just once. Trimming removed 0 bases from V and 7 bases from J, with 16 bases in between. Germline V gives CDR1 SGHNT, CDR2 YENEEA. The CDR3 extends over 16 amino acids. The sample was CD4+ or CD8+ T cells sorted from blood, taken in a trial of the OX40 agonist ivuxolimab. The chain links TRBV11-3 to TRBJ2-1; D might be TRBD1 (6 bases). The TCR was taken from an adult with an advanced solid tumor such as melanoma, head and neck, liver or kidney cancer. CDR3 bases: TGTGCCAGCAGCTTAGAGGGACAATCCGCTTGGAATGAGCAGTTCTTC. This translates into CASSLEGQSAWNEQFF.